This TCR beta chain was found in a study of T cell repertoires in cytomegalovirus infection. Study in general: Public TCR beta signatures marked donors with CMV infection and the matching HLA. The study's findings and limits: The ex vivo response was dominated by HLA-C-restricted CMV-specific TCR beta clonotypes.

TCRdb processed the reads anew with MiXCR; each CDR3 protein has one entry. The sample holds fewer than 250,000 distinct CDR3 sequences, about 12% seen once. This clonotype was picked up many times. The antigen remains unidentified. The CDR3 has 16 residues. Germline V gene data show CDR1 as SGHDN and CDR2 as FVKESK. V trimming: 4 bases; J trimming: 8 bases; junction bases outside the gene matches: 10. This receptor was identified in a human donor in good health (CMV status not recorded). Some clones in this sample may be carry-over from other donors' samples. The specimen was PBMCs. The rearrangement links TRBV14 to TRBJ1-4; the match to TRBD1 covers 10 bases. The CDR3 here is CASSRFGGQGKEKLFF. The CDR3 region has the DNA TGTGCCAGCAGCCGCTTCGGGGGACAGGGGAAAGAAAAACTGTTTTTT. The full variable domain, completed using reference TRBV14 and TRBJ1-4, is EAGVTQFPSHSVIEKGQTVTLRCDPISGHDNLYWYRRVMGKEIKFLLHFVKESKQDESGMPNNRFLAERTGGTYSTLKVQPAELEDSGVYFCASSRFGGQGKEKLFFGSGTQLSVL.